Listed below are T cell receptor beta chains from one sample, sequenced in a study of monozygotic twins with inflammatory bowel disease. TCRdb derives one entry per CDR3 protein from the 5' RACE reads, leaving out DNA. The table for this sample gives 350,000 to 500,000 distinct CDR3 sequences. Sequencing was carried out using blood. The receptors here all came from a human donor with ulcerative colitis or Crohn's disease, or a healthy co-twin of an affected twin (not recorded which). Each CDR3 is given with its conserved first and last residue. Some rows mark clone size as missing; the rest say once, few, many or name a class of expanded clone.

v_gene	j_gene	abundance	CDR3aa
TRBV6-5	TRBJ1-2	.	CASRSTGGNYGYTF
TRBV19	TRBJ2-2	.	CASSETGELFF
TRBV19	TRBJ1-1	.	CASSPRTGEPNTEAFF
TRBV6-1	TRBJ2-3	.	CASLEAGYSTDTQYF
TRBV5-1	TRBJ2-2	.	CASSGPGGNTGELFF
TRBV14	TRBJ2-1	.	CASSLWTSGRVTNEQFF
TRBV7-2	TRBJ2-1	.	CASSSTLAGAYNEQFF
TRBV18	TRBJ2-1	.	CASSPGIDFDEQFF
TRBV5-6	TRBJ1-4	.	CAGSWGAVTNEKLFF
TRBV6-1	TRBJ1-6	.	CASRPPGTAIHSPLHF
TRBV15	TRBJ1-1	.	CATSTSLGTGEAFF
TRBV6-1	TRBJ2-3	.	CASSRGLAGSTDTQYF
TRBV25-1	TRBJ1-1	.	CASSAWGAGNTEAFF
TRBV5-5	TRBJ2-7	.	CASSHGGGANSYEQYF
TRBV12-3/TRBV12-4	TRBJ2-6	.	CASSHSGANVLTF
TRBV6-1	TRBJ2-2	.	CASSEGTTGELFF
TRBV7-2	TRBJ2-5	.	CASSLTRSGAGTQYF
TRBV5-5	TRBJ1-1	.	CASSFATSNTEAFF
TRBV7-3	TRBJ2-1	.	CASRPPGLASNEQFF
TRBV27	TRBJ2-5	.	CASSLGALGLQETQYF
TRBV5-4	TRBJ2-7	.	CASSAGAGYEQYF
TRBV28	TRBJ2-1	.	CASSFLGQGNEQFF
TRBV7-2	TRBJ2-1	.	CASIGPNYNEQFF
TRBV7-9	TRBJ2-7	.	CASSPKDRDPYEQYF
TRBV5-1	TRBJ2-2	.	CASSWTGVHTGELFF
TRBV7-2	TRBJ2-7	.	CASSLGSSGIYTYEQYF
TRBV6-6	TRBJ2-5	.	CATRAVIQETQYF
TRBV19	TRBJ1-1	.	CASRNTGVNTEAFF
TRBV5-1	TRBJ1-1	.	CASSFGQGPYQGEAFF
TRBV7-3	TRBJ1-5	.	CASSLKRVNRQGDQPQHF
TRBV7-2	TRBJ1-3	.	CASSSGQGQRLYF
TRBV5-1	TRBJ2-1	.	CASSLGLAGGQGEQFF
TRBV18	TRBJ2-5	.	CASSPATGRALQETQYF
TRBV7-2	TRBJ2-1	.	CASSLARGGYNEQFF
TRBV7-2	TRBJ1-3	.	CASRSGPNSGNTIYF
TRBV30	TRBJ2-1	.	CAWRGYNEQFF
TRBV27	TRBJ1-6	.	CASSSGQVGSPLHF
TRBV9	TRBJ2-7	.	CASSVALGGGYEQYF
TRBV18	TRBJ2-7	.	CASSPNGLAGASEQYF
TRBV5-1	TRBJ2-7	.	CASSSMGDPLGEQYF
TRBV5-1	TRBJ2-1	medium-sized	CASSLEGESYNEQFF
TRBV11-2	TRBJ2-6	.	CASSLNGARGANVLTF
TRBV12-3/TRBV12-4	TRBJ1-1	.	CASSPIQDTEAFF